Listed here are 25 T cell receptor beta chains from one sample, sequenced in a study of blood T cells in healthy people across ages. PCR was performed a second time for about 6 to 12 cycles using a sample-barcoded 5' primer and a J-beta primer mix. MiXCR was run by TCRdb on the 5' RACE reads, yielding one entry per CDR3 protein. The data contain hundreds of thousands of distinct CDR3 sequences, under 30% of them singletons. The sample consisted of blood. These receptors originate from a woman aged 80 or older in good health.

This clonotype was seen at least ten times. The CDR3 loop is CSAWPGGSTDTQYF. CDR3 sequence (DNA): TGCAGTGCTTGGCCTGGAGGAAGCACAGATACGCAGTATTTT. The V and J genes are TRBV20-1 and TRBJ2-3; maybe TRBD2 (5 bases). V lost 5 bases, J lost 0 bases, and 12 bases lay in between. This CDR3 spans 14 amino acids. Germline CDR1 DFQATT, CDR2 SNEGSKA (reference sequence).

The V and J genes are TRBV7-2 and TRBJ2-4; 13 bases line up with TRBD2. The closer fit of TRBJ2-7 to the DNA end suggests the J call may be wrong. The CDR3 consists of 15 residues. Per germline, CDR1 SGHTA and CDR2 FQGNSA. CDR3: CASSPSGLAGIEQYF. As DNA, the CDR3 is TGTGCCAGCAGCCCCTCGGGACTAGCGGGGATCGAGCAGTACTTC.

This chain links TRBV7-2 with TRBJ2-6; D gene unclear. The V end lost 3 bases, the J end lost 4 bases, and 4 bases lay between the germline ends. Germline V gene sequence: CDR1 SGHTA, CDR2 FQGNSA. The CDR3 has 13 residues. The CDR3 coding sequence is TGTGCCAGCAGCTTCTTCGGGGCCAACGTCCTGACTTTC. Its translation: CASSFFGANVLTF. The full variable domain, in which reference TRBV7-2 and TRBJ2-6 provide the parts outside the CDR3, is GAGVSQSPSNKVTEKGKDVELRCDPISGHTALYWYRQSLGQGLEFLIYFQGNSAPDKSGLPSDRFSAERTGGSVSTLTIQRTQQEDSAVYLCASSFFGANVLTFGAGSRLTVL.

Notes on this clonotype: A single base separates this from a much larger clone, so it may be a read error. The chain links TRBV7-3 to TRBJ2-1; tentative D call: TRBD2 (5 bases). Between the trimmed V and J ends, which lost 3 bases and 7 bases, there was a span of 19 bases. The CDR3 has 16 residues. CDR1 SGHTA and CDR2 FQGTGA come from the germline V gene. CDR3 residues: CASSFGRASSGNEQFF. CDR3 DNA: TGTGCCAGCAGCTTCGGACGAGCCTCCTCGGGGAATGAGCAGTTCTTC.

The V call is TRBV6-1, the J call TRBJ2-1, with 7 nucleotides matching TRBD1. The CDR3 contains 14 residues. Per germline, CDR1 MNHNS and CDR2 SASEGT. The junction had 10 bases not matched to a gene; V was cut back by 6 bases and J by 8 bases. CDR3 nucleotides: TGTGCCAGCAGGGACAGGATAATCCTTCATGAGCAGTTCTTC. Protein: CASRDRIILHEQFF.

The table lists this clonotype with a few counts. V usage is TRBV12-3 or TRBV12-4 and J usage is TRBJ1-6; tentative D call: TRBD1 (6 bases). Trimming pared 3 bases from V and 10 bases from J, leaving 25 bases between. The CDR3 has 18 amino acids. The CDR3 is CASSLVFSGEEGESPLHF. The CDR3 DNA reads TGTGCCAGCAGTTTGGTTTTTTCAGGGGAGGAAGGTGAATCACCCCTCCACTTT.

The table lists this clonotype with many counts. The V call is TRBV5-1, the J call TRBJ1-2; TRBD1 matches at 7 bases. The CDR3 is made up of 14 amino acids. V lost 4 bases and J lost 2; bases outside the gene matches: 5. Germline V gives CDR1 SGHRS, CDR2 YFSETQ. CDR3 sequence (DNA): TGCGCCAGCAGCCAACTGGGACAGAACTATGGCTACACCTTC. Translating gives CASSQLGQNYGYTF.

This clonotype occurred a few times. The chain combines TRBV28 with TRBJ1-2, with a possible D match to TRBD1 (5 bases). Germline V gives CDR1 MDHEN, CDR2 SYDVKM. Trimming took off 0 bases at V and 1 base at J, with 12 bases between the two ends. The CDR3 is 16 residues long. The CDR3 region is CASSLWGGRGNYGYTF. CDR3 in DNA: TGTGCCAGCAGTTTATGGGGGGGGAGGGGTAACTATGGCTACACCTTC.

The rearrangement uses TRBV6-1 and TRBJ1-6; D might be TRBD1 (6 bases). This CDR3 has 15 amino acids. Germline V lookup: CDR1 MNHNS, CDR2 SASEGT. Trimming took off 5 bases at V and 8 bases at J, with 16 bases between the two ends. For the CDR3, the DNA is TGTGCCAGCAGTAACCAAAGGGGGGACCATTCACCCCTCCACTTT. It yields the protein CASSNQRGDHSPLHF.

To note about this clonotype: Possible read error: a much larger clone is one base away. This chain uses TRBV6-6 with TRBJ1-2; no clear D gene. The germline CDR1 and CDR2 sequences are MNHNY and SVGAGI (reference sequence). Trimming left V 2 bases short and J 5 bases short, with 12 bases between. The CDR3 covers 14 residues. CDR3 nucleotide sequence: TGTGCCAGCAGTTACCTAACCTATAAGTATGGCTACACCTTC. As protein: CASSYLTYKYGYTF.

Worth noting for this clonotype: The junction does not match germline at one end; this may be a read error. V and J are TRBV20-1 and TRBJ2-3; 13 nucleotides match TRBD2. The length of the CDR3 is 16 residues. Germline lookup yields CDR1 DFQATT and CDR2 SNEGSKA (reference sequence). The CDR3 loop reads CSASRTSGGRADAQYF. The CDR3 bases are TGCAGTGCTTCCAGGACTAGCGGGGGTCGCGCAGATGCGCAGTATTTT.

The J gene is TRBJ2-7, the V gene TRBV20-1; TRBD2 is a possible D gene (7 bases). The J call may be faulty, since TRBJ2-5 better matches the DNA end. CDR1 and CDR2 (germline): DFQATT, SNEGSKA (reference sequence). The CDR3 totals 15 residues. CDR3: CSARVSGGRGETQYF. DNA of the CDR3: TGCAGTGCTAGGGTTTCCGGGGGGCGAGGAGAGACCCAGTACTTC.

This clonotype was seen a handful of times. The rearrangement joins TRBV4-2 to TRBJ1-3; D perhaps matches TRBD1 (5 bases). Germline loops: CDR1 LGHNA, CDR2 YNFKEQ. Trimming cost V 0 bases and J 4 bases, with 22 bases left between them. The CDR3 is 19 amino acids. The CDR3 protein is CASSQDQGSSLMGGNTIYF. CDR3 bases: TGTGCCAGCAGCCAAGATCAGGGCTCGTCCCTTATGGGAGGAAACACCATATATTTT.

Many counts were recorded for this clonotype. V and J are TRBV20-1 and TRBJ2-6; TRBD1 is a possible D gene (6 bases). CDR3 length: 16 amino acids. The germline V gene encodes CDR1 DFQATT and CDR2 SNEGSKA (reference sequence). The germline V and J ends were trimmed by 3 bases and 1 base, with 13 bases remaining between them. CDR3 in amino acids: CSARGAGKSGANVLTF. DNA of the CDR3: TGCAGTGCTAGGGGGGCAGGGAAATCTGGGGCCAACGTCCTGACTTTC.

The chain couples TRBV7-8 to TRBJ1-4; D is possibly TRBD1 (6 bases). Trimming took 5 bases from V and 4 from J, leaving 14 bases between them. Germline CDR1 and CDR2: SGHVS and FQNEAQ. The CDR3 is 15 residues long. CDR3: CASSQMTGNNEKLFF. The CDR3 DNA reads as TGTGCCAGCAGCCAGATGACAGGAAATAATGAAAAACTGTTTTTT. Full variable domain (outside the CDR3, taken from reference TRBV7-8 and TRBJ1-4): GAGVSQSPRYKVAKRGQDVALRCDPISGHVSLFWYQQALGQGPEFLTYFQNEAQLDKSGLPSDRFFAERPEGSVSTLKIQRTQQEDSAVYLCASSQMTGNNEKLFFGSGTQLSVL.

V usage is TRBV4-2 and J usage is TRBJ1-2; a weak D match, TRBD1 (5 bases). This CDR3 contains 15 residues. V was pared by 0 bases and J by 5 bases, with 13 bases between. Germline CDR1 is LGHNA and CDR2 is YNFKEQ. CDR3 region: CASSQDRQGRYGYTF. The CDR3 region has the DNA TGTGCCAGCAGCCAAGATCGCCAGGGCCGGTATGGCTACACCTTC.

This clonotype was seen only a few times. The V and J genes are TRBV29-1 and TRBJ2-1; unclear D gene. Deletions cut 4 bases from V and 2 bases from J, with 6 bases between. Germline V gene data show CDR1 as SQVTM and CDR2 as ANQGSEA. This CDR3 has 12 amino acids. CDR3 in DNA: TGCAGCGTTGGCCAGACCTACAATGAGCAGTTCTTC. The encoded protein is CSVGQTYNEQFF.

This clonotype showed up many times. The chain joins TRBV30 to TRBJ1-2; D is undetermined. CDR1 and CDR2 from the germline V gene are GTSNPN and SVGIG (reference sequence). There are 13 residues in the CDR3. Trimming pared 2 bases from V and 6 bases from J, leaving 13 bases between. The CDR3 spells CAWSWARGNGYTF. CDR3 nucleotide sequence: TGTGCCTGGAGTTGGGCACGGGGAAATGGCTACACCTTC.

The chain carries TRBV6-2 or TRBV6-3 and TRBJ2-1; D gene uncertain. This CDR3 is built from 13 residues. Germline assignment: CDR1 MNHEY and CDR2 SVGEGT. Trimming shortened V by 6 bases and J by 8 bases, and 14 bases separated the two germline ends. The CDR3 is CASSDSLVYEQFF. As DNA, the CDR3 is TGTGCCAGCAGCGATTCCTTAGTGTATGAGCAGTTCTTC.

Only a few counts were recorded for this clonotype. The V and J genes are TRBV24-1 and TRBJ1-5; the match to TRBD1 covers 9 bases. V was pared by 2 bases and J by 6 bases, with 13 bases of the junction left unmatched. CDR3 size: 18 residues. The germline V gene encodes CDR1 KGHDR and CDR2 SFDVKD. CDR3 nucleotides: TGTGCCACCAGTGATTCATCCACCGGACGACAGGGGGGTCAGCCCCAGCATTTT. It yields the protein CATSDSSTGRQGGQPQHF.

The chain employs TRBV29-1 and TRBJ2-3, with TRBD2 matching 8 bases. Germline lookup yields CDR1 SQVTM and CDR2 ANQGSEA. CDR3 length: 15 amino acids. V was clipped by 4 bases and J by 4 bases; unmatched bases: 10. CDR3 sequence (DNA): TGCAGCGTTGCCGCCCTGTTAGCGGGACCAGATACGCAGTATTTT. Translation gives CSVAALLAGPDTQYF.

This clonotype was seen ten or more times. The chain has TRBV25-1 and TRBJ2-1; 11 bases agree with TRBD2. J lost 6 bases, V lost 6 bases, and 7 bases had no gene match. The germline V gene encodes CDR1 MGHDK and CDR2 SYGVNS. The CDR3 sequence is 15 residues long. Here the CDR3 DNA reads TGTGCCAGCAGGATAGCGGGGGGGAGTGGCAATGAGCAGTTCTTC. Translated: CASRIAGGSGNEQFF.

This clonotype occurred many times. This chain uses TRBV11-2 with TRBJ1-1; unclear D gene. This CDR3 has 14 residues. V gave up 0 bases and J gave up 7 bases, with 12 bases separating them. Germline V lookup: CDR1 SGHAT, CDR2 FQNNGV. The CDR3 reads CASSLDDGVYEAFF. The CDR3 DNA sequence: TGTGCCAGCAGCTTAGATGACGGGGTTTATGAAGCTTTCTTT.

At least ten counts were recorded for this clonotype. The chain uses TRBV7-2 and TRBJ2-3; 8 bases align to TRBD2. Germline V gives CDR1 SGHTA, CDR2 FQGNSA. The ends lost 0 bases at V and 3 bases at J; junction bases unmatched: 5. The CDR3 spans 16 residues. CDR3 residues: CASSLAQRGRTDTQYF. For the CDR3, the DNA is TGTGCCAGCAGCTTAGCCCAGCGGGGGAGGACAGATACGCAGTATTTT.

This clonotype has more than one count but fewer than ten. The rearrangement links TRBV5-1 to TRBJ2-2; 7 nucleotides align to TRBD1. The CDR3 has 15 amino acids. With 5 bases clipped from V and 0 bases from J, the junction kept 4 bases outside the gene matches. CDR1 is SGHRS and CDR2 is YFSETQ in the germline V gene. For the CDR3, the DNA is TGCGCCAGCAGGACAGGGCCCCCGAACACCGGGGAGCTGTTTTTT. This encodes CASRTGPPNTGELFF.